Below, 18 T cell receptor beta chains from the same sample are listed, as sequenced in a study of T cells in women clearing cervical HPV infection. Sequenced by immunoSEQ multiplex PCR; TCRdb stores in-frame clones only, minus some. The data show over 25,000 clones, and the top ten clones hold more than 20%. The sequenced sample consisted of blood buffy coat. Every receptor here comes from a woman between 18 and 75 years old with a cervical HPV16 infection that either progressed to CIN3+ or cleared (not recorded which).

As regards this clone: The DNA ends 3 residues before the CDR3 does, and the rest of the CDR3 is filled in from the germline J gene. This rearrangement joins TRBV20-1 to TRBJ1-5; D is possibly TRBD1 (6 bases). CDR1 and CDR2 (germline): DFQATT, SNEGSKA (reference sequence). The CDR3 runs to 16 residues. Trimming shortened V by 6 bases and J by 1 base, and 19 bases separated the two germline ends. The CDR3 bases that were read are TGCAGTGCCCAACGGAGGGCGGGGGGCAGCAATCAGCCC. This codes for CSAQRRAGGSNQP. In full, the CDR3 reads CSAQRRAGGSNQPQHF.

About this clone itself: The read finishes 3 residues shy of the CDR3 end, and the germline J gene is used to complete it. The chain recombines TRBV28 with TRBJ1-4; D is uncertain. V was shortened by 5 bases and J by 8 bases, with 12 bases between the two germline ends. Germline V lookup: CDR1 MDHEN, CDR2 SYDVKM. CDR3 size: 13 residues. CDR3 DNA (partial): TGTGCCAGCAGTCTGCGTCCCGGGGAAAAA. This translates into CASSLRPGEK. The entire CDR3 protein reads CASSLRPGEKLFF.

A word on this clone: The DNA ends 3 residues before the CDR3 does, and the rest of the CDR3 is filled in from the germline J gene. The chain joins TRBV7-2 to TRBJ2-7; perhaps TRBD2 as D (6 bases). Germline V CDR1 and CDR2: SGHTA, FQGNSA. The CDR3 is made up of 14 amino acids. The V end was cut by 5 bases, the J end by 1 base, with 12 bases between. CDR3 bases read: TGTGCCAGCAGCCCGGGACTCGTATCCTACGAG. Its protein product is CASSPGLVSYE. The full CDR3 protein reads CASSPGLVSYEQYF.

About this clone itself: The CDR3 extends 3 residues past the end of the read, so its final part is completed from the germline J gene. This sequence joins TRBV5-4 and TRBJ1-3; D is unclear. The germline V gene encodes CDR1 SGHNT and CDR2 YYREEE (reference sequence). This CDR3 spans 12 amino acids. Trimming pared 4 bases from V and 7 bases from J, leaving 9 bases between. The CDR3 bases that were read are TGTGCCAGCAGCCCAGGCTCGAACACC. It specifies CASSPGSNT. In full, the CDR3 is CASSPGSNTIYF. The full variable domain, rest sourced from reference TRBV5-4 and TRBJ1-3, is ETGVTQSPTHLIKTRGQQVTLRCSSQSGHNTVSWYQQALGQGPQFIFQYYREEENGRGNFPPRFSGLQFPNYSSELNVNALELDDSALYLCASSPGSNTIYFGEGSWLTVV.

As to this clone: Read data end 3 residues before the CDR3 end; the end is taken from the germline J gene. The chain is built from TRBV20-1 and TRBJ2-5; 10 nucleotides line up with TRBD2. Looked up from germline, CDR1 is DFQATT and CDR2 is SNEGSKA (reference sequence). Unmatched junction bases numbered 1, after V lost 7 bases and J lost 2 bases. The CDR3 contains 12 residues. The part of the CDR3 DNA that was read is TGCAGTGGGACTAGCGGACAAGAGACC. Its translation: CSGTSGQET. The entire CDR3 is CSGTSGQETQYF.

This chain's CDR3 is CASGKTSGSYEQYF. The sequenced CDR3 bases are TGTGCCAGCGGCAAGACTAGCGGGAGCTACGAG. The rearrangement uses TRBV2 and TRBJ2-7, with TRBD2 matching over 12 bases. The CDR3 end lies 3 residues beyond the end of the read and is filled in from the germline J gene. V shed 8 bases and J 3 bases; nucleotides not matched to a gene: 5. The CDR3 length is 14 residues. The germline V gene encodes CDR1 SNHLY and CDR2 FYNNEI. Combining the CDR3 with reference TRBV2 and TRBJ2-7 gives the whole variable domain EPEVTQTPSHQVTQMGQEVILRCVPISNHLYFYWYRQILGQKVEFLVSFYNNEISEKSEIFDDQFSVERPDGSNFTLKIRSTKLEDSAMYFCASGKTSGSYEQYFGPGTRLTVT.

As regards this clone: The read ends 3 residues before the CDR3 terminus; that terminus is restored from the germline J gene. The genes are TRBV5-1 and TRBJ1-1; 8 bases fit TRBD1. V shed 4 bases, J shed 1 base, and the junction held 3 bases outside the gene matches. Germline lookup yields CDR1 SGHRS and CDR2 YFSETQ. This CDR3 has 14 residues. The covered CDR3 bases are TGCGCCAGCAGCCCGGGGACAGGGAACACTGAA. Protein product: CASSPGTGNTE. Given in full, the CDR3 is CASSPGTGNTEAFF.

Details on this clone: One end of the junction is discordant with germline, which a read error may explain. The CDR3 end is not reached by the read, which stops 3 residues before it; the germline J gene fills it in. J is TRBJ1-1 and V is TRBV7-7; no clear D. The germline gives CDR1 SSHAT, CDR2 FNYEAQ (reference sequence). The CDR3 contains 15 residues. The CDR3 bases that were read are TGTGCTAGCAGCCGCACTACTACGAAACAAGAGACA. Encoded protein: CASSRTTTKQET. The entire CDR3 protein reads CASSRTTTKQETAFF.

On this clone itself: The CDR3 end is not reached by the read, which stops 3 residues before it; the germline J gene fills it in. The chain is built from TRBV7-2 and TRBJ2-1; 10 nucleotides align to TRBD2. In germline, CDR1 is SGHTA, CDR2 FQGNSA. The CDR3 runs to 17 residues. J gave up 7 bases and V 0 bases, and 9 bases lay outside the gene matches. The CDR3 DNA, read in part, is TGTGCCAGCAGCTTAGCGCGGGCTAGCGGGAGCTCGAATGAG. The encoded protein is CASSLARASGSSNE. The whole CDR3 protein reads CASSLARASGSSNEQFF.

To note about this clone: The DNA ends 3 residues before the CDR3 does, and the rest of the CDR3 is filled in from the germline J gene. The V and J genes are TRBV5-1 and TRBJ1-1, with a tentative D call TRBD1 (6 bases). Trimming took off 4 bases at V and 0 bases at J, with 13 bases between the two ends. The CDR3 length is 15 residues. Germline CDR1 and CDR2: SGHRS and YFSETQ. CDR3 bases read: TGCGCCAGCAGCCCGTGGGACACATTGAACACTGAA. It codes for CASSPWDTLNTE. The whole CDR3 protein is CASSPWDTLNTEAFF.

Worth noting for this clone: The CDR3 extends 3 residues past the end of the read, so its final part is completed from the germline J gene. The V gene is TRBV11-1, the J gene TRBJ2-1; 14 bases align to TRBD2. Trimming cost V 8 bases and J 9 bases; bases outside gene matches: 3. The CDR3 has 13 residues. Germline CDR1 reads SGHAT; CDR2 reads FQDESV (reference sequence). The sequenced part of the CDR3 DNA is TGTGCCAGCGGTGGACTAGCGGGAGGTGAG. Encoded protein: CASGGLAGGE. The CDR3 as a whole reads CASGGLAGGEQFF.

Notes on this clone: The read comes to an end 3 residues before the CDR3 does, leaving the germline J gene to fill in the end. The chain is built from TRBV10-2 and TRBJ2-7; weak D call: TRBD1 (6 bases). The ends were cut back, 6 bases at V and 6 bases at J, with 15 bases in the middle. This CDR3 has 13 amino acids. Germline CDR1 is WSHSY and CDR2 is SAAADI. CDR3 protein: CASRQGVSREQYF. The part of the CDR3 DNA that was read is TGCGCCAGCAGACAGGGAGTTTCGCGCGAG.

As concerns this clone: The missing CDR3 end, 3 residues past where the read stops, is filled in from the germline J gene. This chain links TRBV11-3 with TRBJ1-1; TRBD1 matches at 8 bases. The J segment lost 6 bases and the V segment lost 5 bases, leaving 8 bases of the junction unmatched. The CDR3 has 14 amino acids. Germline assignment: CDR1 SGHNT and CDR2 YENEEA. The sequenced CDR3 bases are TGTGCCAGCAGCGCCCAGGGGGCAGGGGCTGAA. Its protein is CASSAQGAGAE. The entire CDR3 sequence reads CASSAQGAGAEAFF.

To note about this clone: The observed sequence ends 3 residues before the CDR3 terminus, with the missing tail filled in from the germline J gene. The gene calls are TRBV2 and TRBJ1-1, with 8 bases aligning to TRBD1. The CDR3 has 15 amino acids. CDR1 is SNHLY and CDR2 is FYNNEI in the germline V gene. J gave up 4 bases and V 5 bases, and 9 bases lay outside the gene matches. The CDR3 DNA, read in part, is TGTGCCAGCAGTCGAGCAGGGGGCGATGGCACTGAA. This encodes CASSRAGGDGTE. The entire CDR3 reads CASSRAGGDGTEAFF.

Note on this clone: The sequenced fragment ends 3 residues before the CDR3 boundary, so the rest is inferred from the germline J gene. V gene TRBV7-6 combines with J gene TRBJ2-5, with a weak D call TRBD2 (5 bases). Germline V CDR1 and CDR2: SGHVS, FNYEAQ. The CDR3 length is 15 residues. Trimming removed 1 base from V and 0 bases from J, with 9 bases in between. The CDR3 bases that were read are TGTGCCAGCAGCTTAGGAGTAGCGAACCAAGAGACC. Protein product: CASSLGVANQET. In full, the CDR3 reads CASSLGVANQETQYF.

On this clone: The observed sequence ends 3 residues before the CDR3 terminus, with the missing tail filled in from the germline J gene. The chain employs TRBV7-9 and TRBJ1-1; D not certain. The V and J ends lost 8 bases and 2 bases respectively, with 18 bases between them. Germline lookup yields CDR1 SEHNR and CDR2 FQNEAQ (reference sequence). The CDR3 is made up of 15 amino acids. The sequenced CDR3 bases are TGTGCCAGCTTGGCGGCAAGGCTAGGAAACACTGAA. It translates to CASLAARLGNTE. The CDR3 in full is CASLAARLGNTEAFF.

Comments on this clone: The read terminates 3 residues ahead of where the CDR3 ends, so the germline J gene completes it. This chain uses TRBV19 with TRBJ2-3; D call uncertain. Germline-derived CDR1 and CDR2 are LNHDA and SQIVND (reference sequence). The CDR3 has 16 amino acids. The CDR3 DNA, read in part, is TGTGCCAGTAGTATGGCACCCGGCGGTAGCAATCAGCCG. Its protein product is CASSMAPGGSNQP. The CDR3 as a whole reads CASSMAPGGSNQPQYF.

A note on this clone: The read halts 3 residues ahead of the CDR3 end, with the missing end drawn from the germline J gene. The chain couples TRBV20-1 to TRBJ2-3; 9 positions match TRBD2. The CDR3 loop spans 14 amino acids. V shed 5 bases and J 0 bases; nucleotides not matched to a gene: 3. Per the germline V gene, CDR1 is DFQATT and CDR2 is SNEGSKA (reference sequence). CDR3 sequence reads: CSALAGVSTDTQYF. The covered CDR3 bases are TGCAGTGCTTTAGCGGGAGTAAGCACAGATACG.